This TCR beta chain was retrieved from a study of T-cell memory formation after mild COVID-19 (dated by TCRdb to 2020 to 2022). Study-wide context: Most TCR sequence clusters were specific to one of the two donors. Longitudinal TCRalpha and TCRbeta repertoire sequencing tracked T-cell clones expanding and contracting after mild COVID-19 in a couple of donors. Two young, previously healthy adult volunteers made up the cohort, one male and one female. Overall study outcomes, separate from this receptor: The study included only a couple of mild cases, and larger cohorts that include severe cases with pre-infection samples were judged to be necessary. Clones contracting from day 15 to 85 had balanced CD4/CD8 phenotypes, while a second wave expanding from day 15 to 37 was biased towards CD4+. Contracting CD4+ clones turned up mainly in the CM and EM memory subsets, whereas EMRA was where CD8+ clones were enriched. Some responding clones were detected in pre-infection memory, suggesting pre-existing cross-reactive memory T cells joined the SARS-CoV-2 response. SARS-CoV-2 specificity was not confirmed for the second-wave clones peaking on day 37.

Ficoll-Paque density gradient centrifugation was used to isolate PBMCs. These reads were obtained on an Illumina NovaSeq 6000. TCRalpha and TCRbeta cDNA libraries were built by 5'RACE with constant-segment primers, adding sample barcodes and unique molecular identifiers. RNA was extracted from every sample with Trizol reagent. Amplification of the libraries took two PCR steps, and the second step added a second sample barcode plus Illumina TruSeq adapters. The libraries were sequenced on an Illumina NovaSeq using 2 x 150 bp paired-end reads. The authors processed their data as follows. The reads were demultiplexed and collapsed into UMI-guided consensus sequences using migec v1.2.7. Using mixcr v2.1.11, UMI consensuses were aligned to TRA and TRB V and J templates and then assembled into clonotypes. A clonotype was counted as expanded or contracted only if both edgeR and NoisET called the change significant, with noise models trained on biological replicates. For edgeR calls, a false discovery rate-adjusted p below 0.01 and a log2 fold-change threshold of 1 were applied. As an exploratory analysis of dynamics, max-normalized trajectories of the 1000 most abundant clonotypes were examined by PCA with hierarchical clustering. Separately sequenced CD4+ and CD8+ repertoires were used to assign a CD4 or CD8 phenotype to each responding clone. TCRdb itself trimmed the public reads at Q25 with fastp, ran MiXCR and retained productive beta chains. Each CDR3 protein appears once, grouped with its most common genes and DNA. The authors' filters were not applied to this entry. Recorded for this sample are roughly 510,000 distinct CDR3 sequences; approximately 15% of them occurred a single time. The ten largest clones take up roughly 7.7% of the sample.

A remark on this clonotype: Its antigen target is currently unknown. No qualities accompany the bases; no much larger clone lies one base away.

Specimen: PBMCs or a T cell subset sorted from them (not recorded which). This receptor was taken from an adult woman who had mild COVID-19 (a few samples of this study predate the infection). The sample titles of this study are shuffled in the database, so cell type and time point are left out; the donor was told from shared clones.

The sequenced DNA: TGTGCCAGCAGCTTGGCCTACGCGGGCGACAATGAGCAGTTCTTC. Its translation reads: CASSLAYAGDNEQFF. The V gene is TRBV5-6 and the J gene is TRBJ2-1, with a tentative D gene TRBD2 over 5 matching bases. V is cut by 0 bases and J by 5 bases, and the space between the germline ends is 12 bases. The CDR3 starts with the cysteine, ends with the phenylalanine, and has 15 residues. Left in the record is the CDR3 DNA by itself, 45 bases read in frame from the first base. Reading the germline V gene gives CDR1 SGHDT and CDR2 YYEEEE.